These T cell receptor beta chains were read from a single sample in a study of blood T cells in healthy people across ages. Using its own MiXCR run on the 5' RACE reads, TCRdb lists one record per CDR3 protein. This sample carries hundreds of thousands of distinct CDR3 sequences, about 30% of them seen once, and the ten largest clones take 15%. Sequencing input: blood. The source of these receptors is a woman at least 80 years old in good health. CDR3s include the opening cysteine and the closing phenylalanine or tryptophan. Fields, in order: V gene, J gene, clone size, CDR3 protein. Clone size is stated in some rows and not others, as once, few, many or a class when expanded.

V: TRBV12-3/TRBV12-4
J: TRBJ1-2
size: -
CDR3: CASSPGHGYTF

V: TRBV20-1
J: TRBJ1-2
size: -
CDR3: CSARDRGFDYGYTF

V: TRBV7-2
J: TRBJ1-1
size: -
CDR3: CASSTRTGEAFF

V: TRBV7-8
J: TRBJ1-1
size: -
CDR3: CASSPMGRSTEAFF

V: TRBV28
J: TRBJ2-7
size: many
CDR3: CASEGPYKQYF

V: TRBV12-3/TRBV12-4
J: TRBJ1-4
size: -
CDR3: CASSARDEKRFF

V: TRBV11-2
J: TRBJ1-6
size: few
CDR3: CASSLGTGGSPLHF

V: TRBV5-1
J: TRBJ2-4
size: -
CDR3: CASSLVRSAGEQYF

V: TRBV28
J: TRBJ1-4
size: -
CDR3: CASSPHDRGATNEKLFF

V: TRBV28
J: -
size: -
CDR3: CASSLASGGACEQYF

V: TRBV7-8
J: TRBJ2-7
size: many
CDR3: CASSSSPGGGYSYEQYF

V: TRBV18
J: TRBJ1-5
size: few
CDR3: CASSTTRDRYQPQHF

V: TRBV6-2/TRBV6-3
J: TRBJ1-1
size: many
CDR3: CASSRTGGEAFF

V: TRBV10-3
J: TRBJ1-1
size: -
CDR3: CAISDRTEGEAFF

V: TRBV20-1
J: TRBJ1-2
size: few
CDR3: CSTRPPGQNYYGYTF

V: TRBV7-9
J: TRBJ1-2
size: many
CDR3: CASSLSGQGYYGYTF

V: TRBV29-1
J: TRBJ2-7
size: many
CDR3: CSVEAEPRGGYEQYF

V: TRBV5-1
J: TRBJ2-1
size: many
CDR3: CASSLGTSSYNEQFF

V: TRBV7-9
J: TRBJ2-6
size: many
CDR3: CASSLEPVLSGANVLTF

V: TRBV5-6
J: -
size: few
CDR3: CASSLGTAPGGYSNQPQYF

V: TRBV12-3/TRBV12-4
J: TRBJ2-4
size: many
CDR3: CASSLGVWNIQYF

V: TRBV7-8
J: TRBJ1-1
size: many
CDR3: CASSLGRALRNTEAFF

V: TRBV5-1
J: TRBJ1-6
size: few
CDR3: CASSRPDRDYSPLHF

V: TRBV7-2
J: TRBJ1-1
size: many
CDR3: CASGPGTLLEAFF

V: TRBV20-1
J: TRBJ1-1
size: -
CDR3: CTGRGPGSTEAFF

V: TRBV7-2
J: TRBJ2-7
size: many
CDR3: CASSSRTGGLPYEQYF

V: TRBV11-2
J: TRBJ2-2
size: -
CDR3: CASSLVAGGPYTGELFF

V: TRBV6-1
J: TRBJ1-5
size: few
CDR3: CASTRGSGTGQPQHF

V: TRBV19
J: TRBJ1-6
size: once
CDR3: CASRISPGAWNSPLHF

V: TRBV7-2
J: TRBJ2-3
size: many
CDR3: CASSPSGAKTDTQYF

V: TRBV29-1
J: TRBJ2-7
size: many
CDR3: CSVAGTGAEQYF

V: TRBV7-2
J: TRBJ1-4
size: -
CDR3: CASSGTGPTEKLFF

V: TRBV20-1
J: TRBJ1-1
size: -
CDR3: CSARDRVVGPAFF

V: TRBV6-4
J: TRBJ2-3
size: -
CDR3: CASQGKQLIAKGVQFADTQYF

V: TRBV7-3
J: TRBJ2-3
size: -
CDR3: CASSLDSSGGTQYF

V: TRBV30
J: TRBJ2-5
size: -
CDR3: CAWSVGGSGVRETQYF

V: TRBV6-4
J: TRBJ2-2
size: -
CDR3: CASSTSSNTGELFF

V: TRBV6-1
J: TRBJ2-4
size: -
CDR3: CASRTNRDTKNIQYF

V: TRBV4-3
J: TRBJ2-3
size: many
CDR3: CASSRVGGGATDTQYF

V: TRBV5-1
J: TRBJ1-1
size: few
CDR3: CASSLAQRGRMRTEAFF

V: TRBV5-1
J: TRBJ2-1
size: -
CDR3: CASSQVQDFTNEQFF

V: TRBV7-9
J: TRBJ2-1
size: many
CDR3: CASSLSGGPTYNEQFF